The rows below give T cell receptor beta chains drawn from one sample of a study of T cell responses to AZD1222 COVID-19 vaccine. The assay was immunoSEQ multiplex PCR, and TCRdb's table has in-frame clones only and misses some. The repertoire has about 160,000 clones, about 90% of them found once; the top ten carry less than 1.3%. This material consisted of peripheral blood, taken 28 days after the second AZD1222 dose. The receptors stem from an adult who received the AZD1222 COVID-19 vaccine. CDR3s leave out the opening cysteine and the closing phenylalanine or tryptophan.

v_call: TRBV27; j_call: TRBJ2-3; cdr3_aa: ASSRLAGTDTQY
v_call: TRBV11-1; j_call: TRBJ2-1; cdr3_aa: ASSTTGSSYNEQF
v_call: TRBV2; j_call: TRBJ1-2; cdr3_aa: ASRTGFYGYT
v_call: TRBV19; j_call: TRBJ1-1; cdr3_aa: ASSILALNTEAF
v_call: TRBV7-9; j_call: TRBJ2-6; cdr3_aa: ASSSPGHHSGANVLT
v_call: TRBV2; j_call: TRBJ1-2; cdr3_aa: ASSTGLGYT
v_call: TRBV19; j_call: TRBJ1-2; cdr3_aa: ASSIPGGGREDYGYT
v_call: TRBV6-6; j_call: TRBJ2-7; cdr3_aa: ASSYGGTRYEQY
v_call: TRBV18; j_call: TRBJ1-1; cdr3_aa: ASSQIQGALWAF
v_call: TRBV5-1; j_call: TRBJ2-5; cdr3_aa: ASSAGQNQETQY
v_call: TRBV7-9; j_call: TRBJ1-5; cdr3_aa: ASSLGVRQPQH
v_call: TRBV6-5; j_call: TRBJ1-2; cdr3_aa: ASSYAGNYGYT
v_call: TRBV6-6; j_call: TRBJ1-1; cdr3_aa: ASRSNSAEAF
v_call: TRBV7-2; j_call: TRBJ1-1; cdr3_aa: ASSLTRSNTEAF
v_call: TRBV5-1; j_call: TRBJ2-3; cdr3_aa: ASSLGPLAGATDTQY
v_call: TRBV7-9; j_call: TRBJ1-3; cdr3_aa: ASSLGGSGNTIY
v_call: TRBV2; j_call: TRBJ1-6; cdr3_aa: ASMGRTGSSYNSPLH
v_call: TRBV4-2; j_call: TRBJ2-1; cdr3_aa: ASSQEWTSGHEQF
v_call: TRBV6-5; j_call: TRBJ2-7; cdr3_aa: ASLLGDEQY
v_call: TRBV5-5; j_call: TRBJ1-1; cdr3_aa: ASSQTGGGTEAF
v_call: TRBV5-4; j_call: TRBJ1-2; cdr3_aa: ASSPSQEFYGYT
v_call: TRBV5-1; j_call: TRBJ1-5; cdr3_aa: ASSLATNQPQH
v_call: TRBV5-6; j_call: TRBJ1-2; cdr3_aa: ASSFNRGRANYGYT
v_call: TRBV19; j_call: TRBJ2-5; cdr3_aa: ASSPSRGMETQY
v_call: TRBV9; j_call: TRBJ1-1; cdr3_aa: ASSVVSGYNTEAF
v_call: TRBV2; j_call: TRBJ2-5; cdr3_aa: ASSERTGETQY
v_call: TRBV4-2; j_call: TRBJ1-5; cdr3_aa: ASSQLQLSNQPQH
v_call: TRBV7-2; j_call: TRBJ2-1; cdr3_aa: ASSLDSSFSYNEQF